Listed below are T cell receptor beta chains from one sample, sequenced in a study of T cell repertoires in ileal Crohn's disease. Assay: immunoSEQ multiplex PCR; the TCRdb copy retains only in-frame clones and omits some. The table records approximately 4,200 clones, over 65% of them present only once. Sequences were obtained from ileal tissue. These receptors came from an adult with Crohn's disease. CDR3s include the opening cysteine and the closing phenylalanine or tryptophan. Each record gives: J gene, clone size, CDR3 length, V gene, D gene, CDR3 DNA, CDR3 protein. The D gene is left open where the match is weak. Expanded clones get a size class; other rows say once, few or many, or leave the size out.

J gene: TRBJ1-4; clone size: NA; CDR3 length: 15; V gene: TRBV27; D gene: TRBD1; CDR3 DNA: TGTGCCAGCAGTCGAACACAGGGGTTAGGGGAAAAACTGTTTTTT; CDR3 protein: CASSRTQGLGEKLFF
J gene: TRBJ2-7; clone size: NA; CDR3 length: 15; V gene: TRBV5-4; D gene: TRBD1; CDR3 DNA: TGTGCCAGCAGCAACGGACAGGATAGCTTCTACGAGCAGTACTTC; CDR3 protein: CASSNGQDSFYEQYF
J gene: TRBJ2-1; clone size: NA; CDR3 length: 19; V gene: TRBV7-2; D gene: TRBD2; CDR3 DNA: TGTGCCAGCAGCTTAGCTACTAGCGGGATGGCACCTACCTACAATGAGCAGTTCTTC; CDR3 protein: CASSLATSGMAPTYNEQFF
J gene: TRBJ2-5; clone size: few; CDR3 length: 15; V gene: TRBV9; D gene: NA; CDR3 DNA: TGTGCCAGCAGCACAAGGGGGGGGCCCCAAGAGACCCAGTACTTC; CDR3 protein: CASSTRGGPQETQYF
J gene: TRBJ2-2; clone size: once; CDR3 length: 15; V gene: TRBV19; D gene: NA; CDR3 DNA: TGTGCCAGTAATCGTGGGCGGGGTGAGGCCGGGGAGCTGTTTTTT; CDR3 protein: CASNRGRGEAGELFF
J gene: TRBJ1-6; clone size: NA; CDR3 length: 14; V gene: TRBV5-1; D gene: NA; CDR3 DNA: TGCGCCAGCAGCTTGTCAGGACTTAATTCACCCCTCCACTTT; CDR3 protein: CASSLSGLNSPLHF
J gene: TRBJ1-3; clone size: NA; CDR3 length: 15; V gene: TRBV7-9; D gene: TRBD1; CDR3 DNA: TGTGCCAGCAGCTTGGGACAGGGTGAGGGAAACACCATATATTTT; CDR3 protein: CASSLGQGEGNTIYF
J gene: TRBJ2-5; clone size: once; CDR3 length: 14; V gene: TRBV6-5; D gene: NA; CDR3 DNA: TGTGCCAGCAGTCCCAGGGCTCTCCGAGAGACCCAGTACTTC; CDR3 protein: CASSPRALRETQYF
J gene: TRBJ2-7; clone size: NA; CDR3 length: 14; V gene: TRBV7-9; D gene: TRBD2; CDR3 DNA: TGTGCCAGCAGCCGAGGGAGGGACCCCTACGAGCAGTACTTC; CDR3 protein: CASSRGRDPYEQYF
J gene: TRBJ2-7; clone size: NA; CDR3 length: 12; V gene: TRBV7-8; D gene: NA; CDR3 DNA: TGTGCCAGCGGGCAGGGGCCCTACGAGCAGTACTTC; CDR3 protein: CASGQGPYEQYF
J gene: TRBJ1-1; clone size: NA; CDR3 length: 17; V gene: TRBV19; D gene: NA; CDR3 DNA: TGTGCCAGTAGTATTGGCAGGTTCGAAGTCATGAACACTGAAGCTTTCTTT; CDR3 protein: CASSIGRFEVMNTEAFF
J gene: TRBJ2-7; clone size: NA; CDR3 length: 16; V gene: TRBV5-4; D gene: TRBD1; CDR3 DNA: TGTGCCAGCAGCCCTGCCCGGACAGGGGGAGGTTACGAGCAGTACTTC; CDR3 protein: CASSPARTGGGYEQYF
J gene: TRBJ2-3; clone size: NA; CDR3 length: 15; V gene: TRBV7-2; D gene: TRBD1; CDR3 DNA: TGTGCCAGCAGCTCTACAGGGGGAACCACAGATACGCAGTATTTT; CDR3 protein: CASSSTGGTTDTQYF
J gene: TRBJ2-7; clone size: few; CDR3 length: 14; V gene: TRBV19; D gene: NA; CDR3 DNA: TGTGCCAGTAGCCCACAGGGCCCCCCCTACGAGCAGTACTTC; CDR3 protein: CASSPQGPPYEQYF
J gene: TRBJ1-2; clone size: NA; CDR3 length: 15; V gene: TRBV11-2; D gene: TRBD1; CDR3 DNA: TGTGCCAGCAGCTTAACCGGGACAGGCATCTATGGCTACACCTTC; CDR3 protein: CASSLTGTGIYGYTF
J gene: TRBJ2-7; clone size: few; CDR3 length: 14; V gene: TRBV2; D gene: NA; CDR3 DNA: TGTGCCAGCAGTAAGCAGACAGGCTCCTACGAGCAGTACTTC; CDR3 protein: CASSKQTGSYEQYF
J gene: TRBJ2-3; clone size: few; CDR3 length: 16; V gene: TRBV4-3; D gene: NA; CDR3 DNA: TGCGCCAGCAGCCAGAGGGGGGGGCTGGGCACAGATACGCAGTATTTT; CDR3 protein: CASSQRGGLGTDTQYF
J gene: TRBJ2-4; clone size: NA; CDR3 length: 14; V gene: TRBV15; D gene: TRBD2; CDR3 DNA: TGTGCCACCAGCAGGGGGACTCGGGGGGACATTCAGTACTTC; CDR3 protein: CATSRGTRGDIQYF
J gene: TRBJ1-4; clone size: NA; CDR3 length: 15; V gene: TRBV19; D gene: NA; CDR3 DNA: TGTGCCAGTAGTATAGAGGACAGATCTAATGAAAAACTGTTTTTT; CDR3 protein: CASSIEDRSNEKLFF
J gene: TRBJ1-1; clone size: NA; CDR3 length: 14; V gene: TRBV6-5; D gene: NA; CDR3 DNA: TGTGCCAGCAGGATCACAGGGTCGGGCACTGAAGCTTTCTTT; CDR3 protein: CASRITGSGTEAFF
J gene: TRBJ1-4; clone size: few; CDR3 length: 14; V gene: TRBV19; D gene: NA; CDR3 DNA: TGTGCCAGTAGCACCACAGGGATGAATGAAAAACTGTTTTTT; CDR3 protein: CASSTTGMNEKLFF
J gene: TRBJ2-7; clone size: NA; CDR3 length: 16; V gene: TRBV19; D gene: TRBD1; CDR3 DNA: TGTGCCAGTAGTACCATCACAGGGGCCTATCCGCGCGAGCAGTACTTC; CDR3 protein: CASSTITGAYPREQYF
J gene: TRBJ2-2; clone size: NA; CDR3 length: 14; V gene: TRBV2; D gene: NA; CDR3 DNA: TGTGCCAGCAGCCAGGGACAAGTCACCGGGGAGCTGTTTTTT; CDR3 protein: CASSQGQVTGELFF
J gene: TRBJ2-2; clone size: medium-sized; CDR3 length: 14; V gene: TRBV6-1; D gene: NA; CDR3 DNA: TGTGCCAGCAGTGAAGCCTTCCGGGCCGGGGAGCTGTTTTTT; CDR3 protein: CASSEAFRAGELFF
J gene: TRBJ2-5; clone size: once; CDR3 length: 15; V gene: TRBV15; D gene: NA; CDR3 DNA: TGTGCCACCGGCTTTGGAGACAGGCCCCAAGAGACCCAGTACTTC; CDR3 protein: CATGFGDRPQETQYF
J gene: TRBJ1-2; clone size: NA; CDR3 length: 16; V gene: TRBV7-8; D gene: NA; CDR3 DNA: TGTGCCAGCAGCTCCCAAGCCTCCGACAGCTTCTATGGCTACACCTTC; CDR3 protein: CASSSQASDSFYGYTF